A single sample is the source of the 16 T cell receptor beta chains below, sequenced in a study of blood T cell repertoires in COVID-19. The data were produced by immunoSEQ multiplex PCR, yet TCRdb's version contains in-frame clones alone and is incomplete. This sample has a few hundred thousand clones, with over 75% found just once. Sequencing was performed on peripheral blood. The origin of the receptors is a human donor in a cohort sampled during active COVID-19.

CDR3 in DNA: TGTGCCAGCAGCGTAACCCCCTTACTAGCGGGGGTTAAAAATGAGCAGTTCTTC. Its translation: CASSVTPLLAGVKNEQFF. V is TRBV9 and J is TRBJ2-1, with 11 bases that match TRBD2. Per the germline V gene, CDR1 is SGDLS and CDR2 is YYNGEE. V lost 1 base, J lost 7 bases, and 13 bases stayed unmatched. There are 18 residues in the CDR3.

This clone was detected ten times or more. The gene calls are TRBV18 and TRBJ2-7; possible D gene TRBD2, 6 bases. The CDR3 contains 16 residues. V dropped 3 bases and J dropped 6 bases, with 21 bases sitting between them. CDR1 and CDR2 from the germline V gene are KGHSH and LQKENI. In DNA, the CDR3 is TGTGCCAGCTCACCCGGAGGGCAGGGAAGTTGGGGCGAGCAGTACTTC. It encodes CASSPGGQGSWGEQYF.

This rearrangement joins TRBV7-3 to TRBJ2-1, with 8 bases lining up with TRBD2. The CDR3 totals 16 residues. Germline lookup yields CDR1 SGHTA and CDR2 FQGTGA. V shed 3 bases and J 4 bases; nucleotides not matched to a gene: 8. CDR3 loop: CASSLNGGGLYNEQFF. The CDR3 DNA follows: TGTGCCAGCAGCTTGAATGGCGGGGGGCTATACAATGAGCAGTTCTTC.

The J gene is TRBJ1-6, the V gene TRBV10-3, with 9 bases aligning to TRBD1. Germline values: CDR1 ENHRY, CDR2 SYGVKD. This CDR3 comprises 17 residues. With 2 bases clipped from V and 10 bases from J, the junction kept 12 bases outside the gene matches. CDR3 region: CAISEGPGQGWMSPLHF. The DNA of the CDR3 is TGTGCCATCAGTGAGGGCCCCGGACAGGGGTGGATGTCACCCCTCCACTTT.

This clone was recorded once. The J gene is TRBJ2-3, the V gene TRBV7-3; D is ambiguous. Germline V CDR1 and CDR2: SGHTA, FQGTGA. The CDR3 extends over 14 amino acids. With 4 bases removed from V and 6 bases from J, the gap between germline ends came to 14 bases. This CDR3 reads CASSSLQFPDTQYF. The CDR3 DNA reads TGTGCCAGCAGCTCCTTACAATTTCCGGATACGCAGTATTTT.

In DNA, the CDR3 is TGTGCCAGTACCGTTGGACAGACCCCAAATTCACCCCTCCACTTT. It encodes CASTVGQTPNSPLHF. The rearrangement joins TRBV19 to TRBJ1-6; possibly TRBD1 for D (6 bases). Germline assignment: CDR1 LNHDA and CDR2 SQIVND (reference sequence). Deletions cut 7 bases from V and 7 bases from J, with 17 bases between. The CDR3 has 15 residues.

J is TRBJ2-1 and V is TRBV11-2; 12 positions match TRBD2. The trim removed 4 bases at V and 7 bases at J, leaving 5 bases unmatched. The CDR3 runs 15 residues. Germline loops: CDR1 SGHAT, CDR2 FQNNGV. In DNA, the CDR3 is TGTGCCAGCAGCTCGGGACTAGCGGGTTTTAATGAGCAGTTCTTC. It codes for CASSSGLAGFNEQFF.

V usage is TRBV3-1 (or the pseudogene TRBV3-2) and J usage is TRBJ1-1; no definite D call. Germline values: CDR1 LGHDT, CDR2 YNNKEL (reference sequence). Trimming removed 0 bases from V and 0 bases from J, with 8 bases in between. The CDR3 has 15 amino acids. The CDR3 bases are TGTGCCAGCAGCCAAGATCTTTGGCTGAACACTGAAGCTTTCTTT. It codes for CASSQDLWLNTEAFF.

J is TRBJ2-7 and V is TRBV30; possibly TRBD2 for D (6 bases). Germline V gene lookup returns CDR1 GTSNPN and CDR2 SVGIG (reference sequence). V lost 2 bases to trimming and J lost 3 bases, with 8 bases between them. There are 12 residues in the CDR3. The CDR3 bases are TGTGCCTGGAGTCTGACTAGCTACGAGCAGTACTTC. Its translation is CAWSLTSYEQYF.

CDR3 loop: CASSLIGAREAFF. Here the CDR3 DNA reads TGTGCCAGCAGTTTGATTGGGGCTCGTGAAGCTTTCTTT. The rearrangement links TRBV27 to TRBJ1-1; possibly TRBD1 for D (5 bases). V gave up 3 bases and J gave up 7 bases, with 12 bases separating them. This CDR3 has 13 residues. CDR1 and CDR2 from the germline V gene are MNHEY and SMNVEV (reference sequence).

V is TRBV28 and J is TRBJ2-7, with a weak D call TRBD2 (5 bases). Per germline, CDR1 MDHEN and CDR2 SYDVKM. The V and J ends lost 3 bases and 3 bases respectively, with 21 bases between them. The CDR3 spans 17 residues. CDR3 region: CASSLPHGVSGGYEQYF. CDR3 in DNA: TGTGCCAGCAGTTTGCCCCACGGTGTTAGTGGAGGCTACGAGCAGTACTTC.

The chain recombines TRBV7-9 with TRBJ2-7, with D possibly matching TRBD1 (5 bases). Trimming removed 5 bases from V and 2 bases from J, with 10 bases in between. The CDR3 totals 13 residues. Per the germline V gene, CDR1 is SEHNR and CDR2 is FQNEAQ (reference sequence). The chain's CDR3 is CASSPTVTYEQYF. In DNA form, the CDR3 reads TGTGCCAGCAGCCCGACAGTAACCTACGAGCAGTACTTC.

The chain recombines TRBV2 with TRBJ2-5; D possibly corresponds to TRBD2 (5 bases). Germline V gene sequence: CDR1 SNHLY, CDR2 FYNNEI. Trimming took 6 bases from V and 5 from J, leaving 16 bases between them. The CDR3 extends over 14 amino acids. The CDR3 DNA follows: TGTGCCAGCAGGAGGCGGCTCGGGATGGAGACCCAGTACTTC. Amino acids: CASRRRLGMETQYF.

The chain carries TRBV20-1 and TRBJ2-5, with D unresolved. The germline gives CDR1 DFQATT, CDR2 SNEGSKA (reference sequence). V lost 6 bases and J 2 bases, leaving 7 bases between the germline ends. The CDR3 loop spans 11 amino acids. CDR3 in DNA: TGCAGTGCAACTCGACAAGAGACCCAGTACTTC. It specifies CSATRQETQYF.

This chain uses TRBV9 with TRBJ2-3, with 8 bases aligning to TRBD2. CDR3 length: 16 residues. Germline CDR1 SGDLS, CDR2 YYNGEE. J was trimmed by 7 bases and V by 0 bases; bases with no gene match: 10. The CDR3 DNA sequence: TGTGCCAGCAGCGTAGAGGTCGGGGGGGCCGTACATACGCAGTATTTT. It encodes CASSVEVGGAVHTQYF.

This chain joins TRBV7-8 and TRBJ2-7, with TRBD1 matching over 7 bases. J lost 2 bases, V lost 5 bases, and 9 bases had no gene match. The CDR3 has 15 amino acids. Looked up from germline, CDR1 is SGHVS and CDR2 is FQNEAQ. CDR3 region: CASSKGQLGTYEQYF. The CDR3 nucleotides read TGTGCCAGCAGCAAGGGACAGCTGGGCACCTACGAGCAGTACTTC.